Shown below are 29 T cell receptor beta chains from a single sample sequenced in a study of early T cells in non-severe SARS-CoV-2 infection. TCRdb recomputed calls from the 5' RACE reads with MiXCR, one row per CDR3 protein. The table records around 50,000 distinct CDR3 sequences, roughly 12% of them present only once. Sequencing was done on a sample of whole blood. These receptors all stem from an adult who was a healthcare worker with PCR-confirmed SARS-CoV-2 infection or an uninfected control (not recorded which).

This clonotype ranks as medium-sized (0.01 to 0.1%). The J gene is TRBJ1-2, the V gene TRBV9; 7 bases align to TRBD1. Germline-derived CDR1 and CDR2 are SGDLS and YYNGEE. The length of the CDR3 is 15 residues. Trimming cost V 3 bases and J 4 bases; bases outside gene matches: 9. CDR3 in amino acids: CASSEGSGGVYGYTF. CDR3 DNA: TGTGCCAGCAGCGAGGGGTCAGGGGGTGTCTATGGCTACACCTTC.

This clonotype was seen only once. This could be a read error, since a much larger clone is one nucleotide away. The V call is TRBV6-1, the J call TRBJ2-2; the D gene is possibly TRBD2 (6 bases). V was cut by 10 bases and J by 2 bases, with 26 bases left in between. Germline CDR1 MNHNS, CDR2 SASEGT. This CDR3 has 18 amino acids. The DNA for the CDR3 is TGTGCCAACACCTTCTATTCTGGGGGGTTTTTCAACACCGGGGAGCTGTTTTTT. Encoded protein: CANTFYSGGFFNTGELFF.

The CDR3 is CSARVLLSSNYEQYF. CDR3 sequence (DNA): TGCAGTGCTAGAGTCCTCCTTTCTTCTAACTACGAGCAGTACTTC. The chain recombines TRBV20-1 with TRBJ2-7; no clear D gene. Looked up from germline, CDR1 is DFQATT and CDR2 is SNEGSKA (reference sequence). Trimming took off 1 base at V and 3 bases at J, with 16 bases between the two ends. The CDR3 is 15 residues long.

This clonotype was observed a handful of times. V usage is TRBV7-9 and J usage is TRBJ1-1; no firm D call. V was cut by 2 bases and J by 5 bases, with 9 bases left in between. Germline-derived CDR1 and CDR2 are SEHNR and FQNEAQ (reference sequence). The CDR3 is made up of 13 amino acids. CDR3 sequence reads: CASSLTKETEAFF. The CDR3 region has the DNA TGTGCCAGCAGCTTAACAAAGGAGACTGAAGCTTTCTTT.

This clonotype was recorded many times. The chain joins TRBV6-1 to TRBJ1-5, with 9 bases that match TRBD1. Germline V gene data show CDR1 as MNHNS and CDR2 as SASEGT. Trimming at V came to 7 bases and at J to 9 bases, leaving 10 bases not matched to a gene. The CDR3 is 14 residues long. The CDR3: CASITGQGYRPQHF. As DNA, the CDR3 is TGTGCCAGCATTACAGGACAGGGGTATAGGCCCCAGCATTTT.

This clonotype was seen repeatedly, ten times or more. The J gene is TRBJ2-7, the V gene TRBV30; D not certain. The CDR3 runs 17 residues. CDR1 and CDR2 (germline): GTSNPN, SVGIG (reference sequence). Trimming stripped 0 bases from V and 2 bases from J, with 20 bases between. CDR3 sequence: CAWSVSTHQVFTYEQYF. CDR3 coding DNA: TGTGCCTGGAGTGTAAGCACTCACCAGGTCTTTACCTACGAGCAGTACTTC.

The chain employs TRBV28 and TRBJ1-4; 8 bases align to TRBD1. The CDR3 is made up of 14 amino acids. Per the germline V gene, CDR1 is MDHEN and CDR2 is SYDVKM. The trim removed 3 bases at V and 7 bases at J, leaving 4 bases unmatched. CDR3 DNA sequence: TGTGCCAGCAGTTTGGTCAGGGGGCTTGAAAAACTGTTTTTT. Residues: CASSLVRGLEKLFF.

This clonotype has a count of ten or more. V and J are TRBV12-3 or TRBV12-4 and TRBJ2-4; 7 nucleotides line up with TRBD1. The V segment lost 6 bases and the J segment 0 bases; nucleotides outside the gene matches: 11. This CDR3 spans 17 amino acids. CDR3 nucleotides: TGTGCCAGCAGCCCAAGACAGGGCTCCCGAGCCAAAAACATTCAGTACTTC. Translating it yields CASSPRQGSRAKNIQYF.

In this sample, this clonotype turned up a few times. The chain recombines TRBV28 with TRBJ1-1, with 10 bases lining up with TRBD1. The junction had 5 bases not matched to a gene; V was cut back by 2 bases and J by 8 bases. The germline gives CDR1 MDHEN, CDR2 SYDVKM. The CDR3 contains 14 residues. DNA of the CDR3: TGTGCCAGCAGTTTACCCCCGGGACAGGGGGAAGCTTTCTTT. This translates into CASSLPPGQGEAFF.

Comment on this clonotype: One base away lies a much larger clone, so this may be a sequencing read error. The chain couples TRBV12-3 or TRBV12-4 to TRBJ2-7; D gene unclear. This CDR3 has 16 residues. With 4 bases removed from V and 4 bases from J, the gap between germline ends came to 20 bases. Here the CDR3 DNA reads TGTGCCAGCAGTTCCGAGACACGCTCGATCGGTTACGAGCAGTACTTC. Amino acid sequence: CASSSETRSIGYEQYF.

This clonotype came up many times. J is TRBJ2-3 and V is TRBV7-9, with a weak D call TRBD2 (6 bases). Trimming took 3 bases from V and 4 from J, leaving 11 bases between them. This CDR3 has 14 residues. Germline V gene lookup returns CDR1 SEHNR and CDR2 FQNEAQ (reference sequence). CDR3: CASSFGGNADTQYF. The CDR3 DNA sequence: TGTGCCAGCAGCTTCGGCGGGAATGCAGATACGCAGTATTTT.

This clonotype was counted a few times. The chain joins TRBV6-6 to TRBJ1-6, with TRBD1 matching over 7 bases. This CDR3 is 13 amino acids long. The V segment lost 8 bases and the J segment 8 bases; nucleotides outside the gene matches: 6. Germline V lookup: CDR1 MNHNY, CDR2 SVGAGI (reference sequence). The CDR3 loop reads CASGRGYDSPLHF. In nucleotides, the CDR3 is TGTGCCAGCGGCAGGGGGTATGATTCACCCCTCCACTTT.

This clonotype was seen only a few times. V is TRBV9 and J is TRBJ2-5, with D hard to call. CDR3 length: 13 residues. Germline CDR1 SGDLS, CDR2 YYNGEE. V lost 0 bases and J 1 base, leaving 4 bases between the germline ends. DNA of the CDR3: TGTGCCAGCAGCGTAGACCTCCAAGAGACCCAGTACTTC. Residues: CASSVDLQETQYF.

There are many counts of this clonotype. The CDR3 sequence is CASSSGTGTYEQYF. CDR3 DNA: TGTGCCAGCAGTTCCGGGACAGGAACCTACGAGCAGTACTTC. This rearrangement joins TRBV28 to TRBJ2-7; 8 positions agree with TRBD1. The germline V gene encodes CDR1 MDHEN and CDR2 SYDVKM. The CDR3 spans 14 residues. V dropped 4 bases and J dropped 2; count of bases not matched to a gene: 4. Full variable domain (missing parts from reference TRBV28 and TRBJ2-7): DVKVTQSSRYLVKRTGEKVFLECVQDMDHENMFWYRQDPGLGLRLIYFSYDVKMKEKGDIPEGYSVSREKKERFSLILESASTNQTSMYLCASSSGTGTYEQYFGPGTRLTVT.

This clonotype was counted many times. Here the CDR3 DNA reads TGTGCCAGCAGCCAAGGGATCAAGGCCGGGGAGCTGTTTTTT. This codes for CASSQGIKAGELFF. The V and J genes are TRBV3-1 and TRBJ2-2; D uncertain. The V end was cut by 1 base, the J end by 6 bases, with 9 bases between. This CDR3 contains 14 residues. Germline V gives CDR1 LGHDT, CDR2 YNNKEL (reference sequence).

The chain couples TRBV19 to TRBJ2-1; a weak D match, TRBD1 (6 bases). Trimming pared 6 bases from V and 4 bases from J, leaving 13 bases between. Germline V gives CDR1 LNHDA, CDR2 SQIVND (reference sequence). This CDR3 spans 14 amino acids. The CDR3 region is CASSSDRIYNEQFF. CDR3 coding DNA: TGTGCCAGTAGCTCCGACAGGATATACAATGAGCAGTTCTTC.

This clonotype has a count of ten or more. The DNA of the CDR3 is TGTGCCAGTAGTATTTTACAGGGGGTCAACACCGGGGAGCTGTTTTTT. Amino acid sequence: CASSILQGVNTGELFF. This chain joins TRBV19 and TRBJ2-2; 8 nucleotides match TRBD1. This CDR3 is built from 16 residues. Trimming removed 3 bases from V and 2 bases from J; junction bases left unmatched: 5. Germline values: CDR1 LNHDA, CDR2 SQIVND (reference sequence).

This chain connects TRBV18 to TRBJ2-1, with 9 positions matching TRBD2. In germline, CDR1 is KGHSH, CDR2 LQKENI. J was trimmed by 5 bases and V by 1 base; bases with no gene match: 6. CDR3 length: 16 residues. The CDR3: CASSPLVTSGHNEQFF. CDR3 coding DNA: TGTGCCAGCTCACCACTTGTGACTAGCGGCCACAATGAGCAGTTCTTC.

This clonotype was observed a few times. This chain connects TRBV7-6 to TRBJ2-2; tentative D call: TRBD1 (6 bases). Germline CDR1 SGHVS, CDR2 FNYEAQ. V was clipped by 0 bases and J by 4 bases, with 6 bases between them. CDR3 length: 14 residues. The CDR3 sequence is CASSLAGATGELFF. The CDR3 DNA sequence: TGTGCCAGCAGCTTAGCGGGGGCCACCGGGGAGCTGTTTTTT.

With regard to this clonotype: A much larger clone sits a single nucleotide away, making a read error possible. V usage is TRBV18 and J usage is TRBJ1-1; 7 positions agree with TRBD1. V was pared by 5 bases and J by 3 bases, with 3 bases of the junction left unmatched. Germline-derived CDR1 and CDR2 are KGHSH and LQKENI. CDR3 length equals 13 residues. CDR3 region: CASSSTGDTEAFF. CDR3 nucleotide sequence: TGTGCCAGCTCAAGCACAGGGGACACTGAAGCTTTCTTT.

This clonotype was recorded many times. The chain is built from TRBV5-1 and TRBJ1-1, with D tentatively TRBD1 (6 bases). V was shortened by 1 base and J by 4 bases, with 11 bases between the two germline ends. The CDR3 is made up of 14 amino acids. Germline CDR1 SGHRS, CDR2 YFSETQ. The CDR3 spells CASSLTAGATEAFF. For the CDR3, the DNA is TGCGCCAGCAGCTTGACAGCGGGGGCCACTGAAGCTTTCTTT.

This clonotype was found many times. This chain connects TRBV7-9 to TRBJ1-1; D unclear. This CDR3 is built from 13 residues. The germline V gene has CDR1 SEHNR and CDR2 FQNEAQ (reference sequence). V lost 4 bases to trimming and J lost 1 base, with 7 bases between them. In DNA, the CDR3 is TGTGCCAGCAGCTGGGAACCGAACACTGAAGCTTTCTTT. Its translation is CASSWEPNTEAFF.

This clonotype was seen repeatedly, ten times or more. This sequence joins TRBV10-1 and TRBJ2-7; maybe TRBD2 (6 bases). This CDR3 is built from 13 residues. Trimming took 8 bases from V and 0 from J, leaving 11 bases between them. Germline V lookup: CDR1 WNHNN, CDR2 SYGVQD (reference sequence). Here the CDR3 DNA reads TGCGCCAGCTCGGGACTTACCTCCTACGAGCAGTACTTC. Translated: CASSGLTSYEQYF.

This clonotype was seen a few times. CDR3 loop: CASSLEDAQYF. CDR3 nucleotides: TGTGCCAGCAGTTTAGAGGATGCGCAGTACTTC. The chain has TRBV28 and TRBJ2-7; D call uncertain. This CDR3 is 11 amino acids long. Trimming stripped 2 bases from V and 9 bases from J, with 8 bases between. Germline CDR1 and CDR2: MDHEN and SYDVKM. The full variable domain, its missing parts supplied by reference TRBV28 and TRBJ2-7, is DVKVTQSSRYLVKRTGEKVFLECVQDMDHENMFWYRQDPGLGLRLIYFSYDVKMKEKGDIPEGYSVSREKKERFSLILESASTNQTSMYLCASSLEDAQYFGPGTRLTVT.

This clonotype came up a few times. The rearrangement uses TRBV20-1 and TRBJ2-5; 7 bases match TRBD1. Germline values: CDR1 DFQATT, CDR2 SNEGSKA (reference sequence). CDR3 size: 12 residues. V shed 6 bases and J 2 bases; nucleotides not matched to a gene: 3. In DNA form, the CDR3 reads TGCAGTGCCACGGGACAGCAAGAGACCCAGTACTTC. Protein sequence: CSATGQQETQYF.

The sample holds many counts of this clonotype. The V call is TRBV4-1, the J call TRBJ2-7; TRBD1 or TRBD2 may be the D gene (6 bases each). CDR3 length: 14 amino acids. V was clipped by 4 bases and J by 7 bases, with 17 bases between them. Germline assignment: CDR1 MGHRA and CDR2 YSYEKL. CDR3 amino acids: CASSRSEGGMEQYF. For the CDR3, the DNA is TGCGCCAGCAGCCGGTCGGAGGGGGGTATGGAGCAGTACTTC.

This clonotype was observed many times. The chain couples TRBV5-1 to TRBJ2-1; 8 nucleotides agree with TRBD2. The CDR3 extends over 14 amino acids. Germline CDR1 SGHRS, CDR2 YFSETQ. The V and J ends lost 5 bases and 6 bases, in that order; junction bases with no gene match: 7. This CDR3 reads CASRTGGPVNEQFF. The CDR3, as DNA: TGCGCCAGCAGGACGGGAGGGCCGGTCAATGAGCAGTTCTTC.

This clonotype was seen repeatedly, ten times or more. The chain couples TRBV29-1 to TRBJ1-1, with TRBD1 identical over 7 bases. Trimming cost V 4 bases and J 0 bases; bases outside gene matches: 5. The CDR3 is made up of 14 amino acids. Germline assignment: CDR1 SQVTM and CDR2 ANQGSEA. DNA for the CDR3: TGCAGCGTTGGGGAGGGGGCCTTGAACACTGAAGCTTTCTTT. Amino acid sequence: CSVGEGALNTEAFF.

This clonotype was seen only a few times. This rearrangement joins TRBV28 to TRBJ2-7, with D maybe TRBD1 (6 bases). The germline CDR1 and CDR2 sequences are MDHEN and SYDVKM. Trimming left V 11 bases short and J 0 bases short, with 14 bases between. This CDR3 has 13 amino acids. In DNA, the CDR3 is TGTGCCGCCCGCGACAGGCTCTCCTACGAGCAGTACTTC. Protein sequence: CAARDRLSYEQYF.